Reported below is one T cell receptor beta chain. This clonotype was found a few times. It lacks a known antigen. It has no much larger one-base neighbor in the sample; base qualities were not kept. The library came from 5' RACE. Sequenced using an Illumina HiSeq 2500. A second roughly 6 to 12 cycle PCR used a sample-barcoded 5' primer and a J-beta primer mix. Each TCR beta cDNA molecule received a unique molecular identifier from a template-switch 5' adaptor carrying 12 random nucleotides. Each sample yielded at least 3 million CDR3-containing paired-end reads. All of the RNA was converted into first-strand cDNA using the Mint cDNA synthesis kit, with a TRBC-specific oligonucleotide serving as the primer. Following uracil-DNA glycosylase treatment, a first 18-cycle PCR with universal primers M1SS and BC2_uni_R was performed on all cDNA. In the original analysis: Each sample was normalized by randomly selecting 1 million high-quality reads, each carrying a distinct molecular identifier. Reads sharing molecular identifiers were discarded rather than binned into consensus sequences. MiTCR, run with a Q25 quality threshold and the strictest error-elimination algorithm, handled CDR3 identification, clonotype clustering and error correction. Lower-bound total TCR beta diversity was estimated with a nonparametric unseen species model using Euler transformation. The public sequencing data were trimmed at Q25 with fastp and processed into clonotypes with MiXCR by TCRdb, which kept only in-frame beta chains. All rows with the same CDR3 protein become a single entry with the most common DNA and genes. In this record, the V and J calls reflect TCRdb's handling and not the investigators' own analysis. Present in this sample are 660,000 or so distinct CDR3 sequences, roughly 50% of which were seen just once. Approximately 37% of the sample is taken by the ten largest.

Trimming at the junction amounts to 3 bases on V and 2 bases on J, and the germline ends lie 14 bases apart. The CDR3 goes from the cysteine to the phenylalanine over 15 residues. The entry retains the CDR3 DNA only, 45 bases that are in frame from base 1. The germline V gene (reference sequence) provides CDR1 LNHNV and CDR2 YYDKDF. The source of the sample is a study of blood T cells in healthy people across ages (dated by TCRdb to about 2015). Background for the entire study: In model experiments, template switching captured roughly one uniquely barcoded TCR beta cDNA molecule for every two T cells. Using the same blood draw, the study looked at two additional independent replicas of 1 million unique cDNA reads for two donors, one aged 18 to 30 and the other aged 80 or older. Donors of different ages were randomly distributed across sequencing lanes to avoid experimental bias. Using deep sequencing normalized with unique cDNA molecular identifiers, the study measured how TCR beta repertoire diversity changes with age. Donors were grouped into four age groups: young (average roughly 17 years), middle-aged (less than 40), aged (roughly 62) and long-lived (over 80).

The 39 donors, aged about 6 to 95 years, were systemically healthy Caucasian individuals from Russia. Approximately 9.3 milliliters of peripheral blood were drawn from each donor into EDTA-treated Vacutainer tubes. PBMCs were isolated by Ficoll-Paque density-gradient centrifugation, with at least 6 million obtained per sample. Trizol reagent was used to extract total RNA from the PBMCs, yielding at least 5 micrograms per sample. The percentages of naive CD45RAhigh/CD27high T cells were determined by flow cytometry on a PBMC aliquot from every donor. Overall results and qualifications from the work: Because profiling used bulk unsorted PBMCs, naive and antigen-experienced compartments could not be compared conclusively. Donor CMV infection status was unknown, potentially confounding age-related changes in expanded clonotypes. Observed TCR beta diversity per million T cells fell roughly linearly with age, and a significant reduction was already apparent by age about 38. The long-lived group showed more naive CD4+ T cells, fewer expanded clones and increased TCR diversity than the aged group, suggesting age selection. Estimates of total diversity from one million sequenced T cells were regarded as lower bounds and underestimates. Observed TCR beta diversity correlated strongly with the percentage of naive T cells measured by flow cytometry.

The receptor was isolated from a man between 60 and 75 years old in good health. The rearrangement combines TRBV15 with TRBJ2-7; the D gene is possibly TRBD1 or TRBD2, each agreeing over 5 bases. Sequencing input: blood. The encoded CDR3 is CATSREPKGPYEQYF. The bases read TGTGCCACCAGCAGGGAACCGAAGGGACCCTACGAGCAGTACTTC.